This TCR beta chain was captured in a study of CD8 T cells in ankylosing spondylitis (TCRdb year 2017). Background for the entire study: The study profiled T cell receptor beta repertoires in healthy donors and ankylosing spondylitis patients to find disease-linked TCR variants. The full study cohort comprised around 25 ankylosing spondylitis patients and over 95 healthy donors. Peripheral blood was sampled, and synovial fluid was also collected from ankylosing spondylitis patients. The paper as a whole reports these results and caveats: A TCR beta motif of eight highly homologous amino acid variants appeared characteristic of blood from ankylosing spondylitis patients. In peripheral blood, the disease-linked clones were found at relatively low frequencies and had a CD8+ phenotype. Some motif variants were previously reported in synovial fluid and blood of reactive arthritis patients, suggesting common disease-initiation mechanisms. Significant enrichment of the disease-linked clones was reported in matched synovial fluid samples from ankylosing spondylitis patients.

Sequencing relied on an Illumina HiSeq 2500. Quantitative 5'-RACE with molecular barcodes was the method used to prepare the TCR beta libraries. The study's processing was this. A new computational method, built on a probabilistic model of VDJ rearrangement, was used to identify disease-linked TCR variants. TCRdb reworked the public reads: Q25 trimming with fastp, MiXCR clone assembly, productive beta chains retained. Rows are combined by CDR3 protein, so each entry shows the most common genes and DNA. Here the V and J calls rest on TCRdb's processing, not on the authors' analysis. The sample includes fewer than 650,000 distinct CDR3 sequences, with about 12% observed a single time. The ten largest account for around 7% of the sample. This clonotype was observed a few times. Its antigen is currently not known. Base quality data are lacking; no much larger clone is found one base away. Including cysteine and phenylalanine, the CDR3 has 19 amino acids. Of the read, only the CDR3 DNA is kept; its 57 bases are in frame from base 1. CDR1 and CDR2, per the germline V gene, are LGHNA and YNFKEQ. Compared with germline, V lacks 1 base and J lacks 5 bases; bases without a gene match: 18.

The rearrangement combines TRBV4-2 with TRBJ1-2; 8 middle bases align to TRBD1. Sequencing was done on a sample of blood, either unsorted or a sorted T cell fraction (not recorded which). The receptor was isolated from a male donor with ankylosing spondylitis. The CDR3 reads CASSQVILFYPTGDYGYTF. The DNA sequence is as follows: TGTGCCAGCAGCCAAGTTATCTTATTTTACCCGACAGGGGATTATGGCTACACCTTC.